The 5 T cell receptor beta chains below were found in one sample sequenced in a study of blood T cell repertoires in COVID-19. The protocol was immunoSEQ multiplex PCR, while the TCRdb copy is restricted to in-frame clones and leaves out a portion. Found here are 90,000 or so clones, about 85% of them singletons; the top ten hold about 23%. The material sequenced was peripheral blood. The receptors derive from a man at least 80 years old with active or convalescent COVID-19.

This clone appeared once. This rearrangement joins TRBV6-2 or TRBV6-3 to TRBJ2-3; TRBD2 aligns across 13 bases. The junction had 7 bases not matched to a gene; V was cut back by 5 bases and J by 5 bases. Germline V CDR1 and CDR2: MNHEY, SVGEGT. This CDR3 spans 16 amino acids. The CDR3 region has the DNA TGTGCCAGCAGTGACACTAGCGGGGGGGCAGTAGATACGCAGTATTTT. Translating gives CASSDTSGGAVDTQYF.

The chain combines TRBV18 with TRBJ2-2, with D perhaps TRBD1 (5 bases). The germline CDR1 and CDR2 sequences are KGHSH and LQKENI. There are 14 residues in the CDR3. V lost 6 bases, J lost 0 bases, and 8 bases lay in between. The CDR3 sequence is CASSQGSNTGELFF. CDR3 nucleotide sequence: TGTGCCAGCTCGCAGGGTTCGAACACCGGGGAGCTGTTTTTT.

The chain recombines TRBV3-1 (or the pseudogene TRBV3-2) with TRBJ2-6; 7 nucleotides agree with TRBD1. Germline V CDR1 and CDR2: LGHDT, YNNKEL (reference sequence). Trimming at V came to 8 bases and at J to 0 bases, leaving 4 bases not matched to a gene. The CDR3 consists of 15 residues. DNA of the CDR3: TGTGCCAGCGAGGGGGCTTACTCTGGGGCCAACGTCCTGACTTTC. This codes for CASEGAYSGANVLTF.

This clone was seen a few times. The chain joins TRBV6-5 to TRBJ1-1; D is possibly TRBD1 (5 bases). The CDR3 is 13 residues long. V was trimmed by 6 bases and J by 1 base, leaving 9 bases between them. The germline V gene encodes CDR1 MNHEY and CDR2 SVGAGI. For the CDR3, the DNA is TGTGCCAGCAGGTCCAGGGCGAACACTGAAGCTTTCTTT. This codes for CASRSRANTEAFF.

The chain employs TRBV18 and TRBJ1-6; 7 nucleotides match TRBD1. The trim removed 8 bases at V and 8 bases at J, leaving 9 bases unmatched. Germline V gene lookup returns CDR1 KGHSH and CDR2 LQKENI. The CDR3 runs to 14 residues. For the CDR3, the DNA is TGTGCCAGCGCACTGAGGGGGCCGGATTCACCCCTCCACTTT. This sequence encodes CASALRGPDSPLHF.